The 21 T cell receptor beta chains below all came from one sample that was sequenced in a study of follicular helper T cells after annual influenza vaccination. Time point given: 2014-2015 season, pre-vaccination. Clones were read by immunoSEQ multiplex PCR, and TCRdb kept only the in-frame ones, dropping some. Here the sample spans about 14,000 clones, roughly 86% being singletons. Specimen: CXCR5- memory CD4+ T cells sorted from blood, collected on the day of influenza vaccination. The receptors were gathered from an adult who received the influenza vaccine.

The sample holds a few counts of this clone. The V call is TRBV2, the J call TRBJ1-2, with TRBD1 matching over 12 bases. This CDR3 comprises 15 residues. Germline-derived CDR1 and CDR2 are SNHLY and FYNNEI. The V segment lost 5 bases and the J segment 8 bases; nucleotides outside the gene matches: 9. CDR3 nucleotides: TGTGCCAGCAGTACCACGGGACAGGGGGCGCGGGGCTACACCTTC. This translates into CASSTTGQGARGYTF.

The chain uses TRBV5-6 and TRBJ1-2, with 11 bases aligning to TRBD1. The CDR3 spans 17 residues. Germline loops: CDR1 SGHDT, CDR2 YYEEEE. Trimming removed 3 bases from V and 0 bases from J; junction bases left unmatched: 7. The DNA for the CDR3 is TGTGCCAGCAGCTACAGGACAGGGGGCAACACTAACTATGGCTACACCTTC. Protein product: CASSYRTGGNTNYGYTF.

The CDR3, as DNA: TGTGCCAGCTCACAGACGGGACAGGGCTACGAGCAGTACTTC. Translation: CASSQTGQGYEQYF. The rearrangement links TRBV18 to TRBJ2-7; 9 nucleotides agree with TRBD1. CDR3 size: 14 residues. The germline V gene has CDR1 KGHSH and CDR2 LQKENI. V shed 4 bases, J shed 3 bases, and the junction held 4 bases outside the gene matches.

The chain uses TRBV5-1 and TRBJ2-1, with unresolved D. Germline CDR1 and CDR2: SGHRS and YFSETQ. The CDR3 length is 14 residues. Deletions cut 10 bases from V and 4 bases from J, with 18 bases between. The CDR3 DNA sequence: TGCGCCTCGCGGATGGGTGTGGGGTACAATGAGCAGTTCTTC. This gives the protein CASRMGVGYNEQFF.

This clone has a handful of counts. This chain connects TRBV2 to TRBJ2-7; 9 nucleotides agree with TRBD1. V lost 6 bases to trimming and J lost 6 bases; unmatched junction nucleotides: 9. Germline CDR1 reads SNHLY; CDR2 reads FYNNEI. CDR3 length: 14 residues. The CDR3 DNA is TGTGCCAGCAGCCCCGGGACAGGGTTCGGCGAGCAGTACTTC. Encoded protein: CASSPGTGFGEQYF.

The gene calls are TRBV18 and TRBJ1-1; TRBD1 might be the D (5 bases). V was pared by 6 bases and J by 6 bases, with 20 bases between. The CDR3 consists of 15 residues. Germline loops: CDR1 KGHSH, CDR2 LQKENI. DNA for the CDR3: TGTGCCAGCTCTGGGGACCAAGGGGTTATGGCTGAAGCTTTCTTT. Translated, it gives CASSGDQGVMAEAFF.

The V gene is TRBV28, the J gene TRBJ2-7; D tentatively fits TRBD1 or TRBD2 (5 bases each). The germline V gene encodes CDR1 MDHEN and CDR2 SYDVKM. This CDR3 is 15 amino acids long. The V end was cut by 6 bases, the J end by 0 bases, with 15 bases between. DNA of the CDR3: TGTGCCAGCAGGCGCGCCGGGACGAGCTCCTACGAGCAGTACTTC. It translates to CASRRAGTSSYEQYF.

The rearrangement links TRBV5-8 to TRBJ2-7; TRBD1 aligns across 7 bases. The CDR3 is 12 residues long. The germline gives CDR1 SGHTS, CDR2 YDEGEE. The ends lost 4 bases at V and 10 bases at J; junction bases unmatched: 8. In DNA, the CDR3 is TGTGCCAGCAGCAGGGACAGTACCGTACAGTACTTC. It is translated as CASSRDSTVQYF.

This chain uses TRBV19 with TRBJ2-2; possibly TRBD2 for D (5 bases). V dropped 6 bases and J dropped 1 base, with 9 bases sitting between them. Germline V lookup: CDR1 LNHDA, CDR2 SQIVND (reference sequence). The CDR3 has 14 residues. CDR3 sequence: CASRGRENTGELFF. The CDR3 region has the DNA TGTGCCAGTAGAGGACGGGAGAACACCGGGGAGCTGTTTTTT.

This clone was seen only once. This chain links TRBV6-6 with TRBJ2-2, with 10 bases aligning to TRBD1. The CDR3 spans 15 residues. Germline trimming cut 5 bases from V and 6 bases from J; bases unmatched to any gene: 6. The germline V gene has CDR1 MNHNY and CDR2 SVGAGI (reference sequence). The CDR3 is CASSVPGQGSGELFF. The CDR3 region has the DNA TGTGCCAGCAGTGTTCCGGGACAGGGGTCCGGGGAGCTGTTTTTT.

The CDR3 bases are TGTGCCAGCAGCCAAGATAGAAACACCGGGGAGCTGTTTTTT. Its translation is CASSQDRNTGELFF. The chain recombines TRBV4-2 with TRBJ2-2; D call uncertain. CDR3 length equals 14 residues. The V gene lost 0 bases and the J gene lost 2 bases, with 4 bases spanning the gap. The germline CDR1 and CDR2 sequences are LGHNA and YNFKEQ.

This chain links TRBV7-2 with TRBJ1-4; TRBD1 agrees at 10 bases. V lost 5 bases to trimming and J lost 7 bases; unmatched junction nucleotides: 4. This CDR3 is built from 14 residues. CDR1 is SGHTA, CDR2 FQGNSA, per germline. This chain's CDR3 is CASSPDRGSEKLFF. The CDR3 nucleotides are TGTGCCAGCAGCCCGGACAGGGGGAGTGAAAAACTGTTTTTT.

The chain couples TRBV4-3 to TRBJ2-1; the D gene could be TRBD1 or TRBD2 (6 bases each). The CDR3 has 15 amino acids. CDR1 is LGHNA, CDR2 YSLEER, per germline. V gave up 3 bases and J gave up 3 bases, with 12 bases separating them. CDR3 DNA: TGCGCCAGCAGCCAGGAGGGACACATCTACAATGAGCAGTTCTTC. This sequence encodes CASSQEGHIYNEQFF.

The CDR3 region is CASSLDLLAGDETQYF. CDR3 bases: TGTGCCAGCAGTCTCGATTTATTAGCGGGGGATGAGACCCAGTACTTC. J is TRBJ2-5 and V is TRBV9; 9 bases align to TRBD2. The germline V gene encodes CDR1 SGDLS and CDR2 YYNGEE. This CDR3 has 16 amino acids. The trim removed 5 bases at V and 5 bases at J, leaving 13 bases unmatched.

The chain combines TRBV9 with TRBJ1-6; no definite D call. The germline gives CDR1 SGDLS, CDR2 YYNGEE. CDR3 length: 14 residues. V was cut by 4 bases and J by 7 bases, with 12 bases left in between. The CDR3: CASSPRVNNSPLHF. CDR3 bases: TGTGCCAGCAGCCCCCGAGTGAACAATTCACCCCTCCACTTT.

This clone showed up just a few times. The chain couples TRBV19 to TRBJ2-7; D assignment may be TRBD1 or TRBD2 (5 bases each). The germline V and J ends were trimmed by 1 base and 6 bases, with 10 bases remaining between them. The length of the CDR3 is 13 residues. Germline lookup yields CDR1 LNHDA and CDR2 SQIVND (reference sequence). The CDR3 spells CASSIVGTSEQYF. The CDR3 bases are TGTGCCAGTAGTATAGTCGGGACCAGCGAGCAGTACTTC. Using reference TRBV19 and TRBJ2-7 for the parts outside the CDR3, the full variable domain is DGGITQSPKYLFRKEGQNVTLSCEQNLNHDAMYWYRQDPGQGLRLIYYSQIVNDFQKGDIAEGYSVSREKKESFPLTVTSAQKNPTAFYLCASSIVGTSEQYFGPGTRLTVT.

V usage is TRBV18 and J usage is TRBJ1-1; 9 nucleotides align to TRBD1. Germline V gene data show CDR1 as KGHSH and CDR2 as LQKENI. The junction had 2 bases not matched to a gene; V was cut back by 1 base and J by 11 bases. CDR3 length: 12 residues. CDR3 sequence (DNA): TGTGCCAGCTCACCACGGACAGGGGAGGCTTTCTTT. Its protein is CASSPRTGEAFF.

The rearrangement links TRBV6-5 to TRBJ1-5; D might be TRBD1 (5 bases). The CDR3 runs 14 residues. V lost 0 bases and J 9 bases, leaving 12 bases between the germline ends. The germline gives CDR1 MNHEY, CDR2 SVGAGI. The CDR3 DNA sequence: TGTGCCAGCAGTTACTCAGACAGCCATCGGCCCCAGCATTTT. Residues: CASSYSDSHRPQHF.

The chain carries TRBV5-1 and TRBJ1-6, with unresolved D. Trimming stripped 4 bases from V and 6 bases from J, with 11 bases between. Germline-derived CDR1 and CDR2 are SGHRS and YFSETQ. This CDR3 has 14 amino acids. The CDR3 bases are TGCGCCAGCAGCCAAGACTACTCTAATTCACCCCTCCACTTT. It codes for CASSQDYSNSPLHF. Together with reference TRBV5-1 and TRBJ1-6, the CDR3 gives the full variable domain: KAGVTQTPRYLIKTRGQQVTLSCSPISGHRSVSWYQQTPGQGLQFLFEYFSETQRNKGNFPGRFSGRQFSNSRSEMNVSTLELGDSALYLCASSQDYSNSPLHFGNGTRLTVT.

The chain employs TRBV30 and TRBJ1-2; 8 bases align to TRBD1. This CDR3 has 13 residues. Germline V gene lookup returns CDR1 GTSNPN and CDR2 SVGIG (reference sequence). The ends lost 1 base at V and 10 bases at J; junction bases unmatched: 8. The CDR3 DNA is TGTGCCTGGAGTGCCGACAGGGGTTGGGCCTACACCTTC. Its translation is CAWSADRGWAYTF. The whole variable domain, filled in from reference TRBV30 and TRBJ1-2, reads SQTIHQWPATLVQPVGSPLSLECTVEGTSNPNLYWYRQAAGRGLQLLFYSVGIGQISSEVPQNLSASRPQDRQFILSSKKLLLSDSGFYLCAWSADRGWAYTFGSGTRLTVV.

The V and J genes are TRBV7-9 and TRBJ1-1, with 8 bases matching TRBD1. V lost 1 base to trimming and J lost 6 bases; unmatched junction nucleotides: 19. This CDR3 region has 19 residues. The germline V gene has CDR1 SEHNR and CDR2 FQNEAQ (reference sequence). CDR3 protein: CASSLDLRAGGGGFPEAFF. CDR3 DNA sequence: TGTGCCAGCAGCTTAGATCTTAGGGCAGGGGGCGGTGGGTTCCCTGAAGCTTTCTTT.